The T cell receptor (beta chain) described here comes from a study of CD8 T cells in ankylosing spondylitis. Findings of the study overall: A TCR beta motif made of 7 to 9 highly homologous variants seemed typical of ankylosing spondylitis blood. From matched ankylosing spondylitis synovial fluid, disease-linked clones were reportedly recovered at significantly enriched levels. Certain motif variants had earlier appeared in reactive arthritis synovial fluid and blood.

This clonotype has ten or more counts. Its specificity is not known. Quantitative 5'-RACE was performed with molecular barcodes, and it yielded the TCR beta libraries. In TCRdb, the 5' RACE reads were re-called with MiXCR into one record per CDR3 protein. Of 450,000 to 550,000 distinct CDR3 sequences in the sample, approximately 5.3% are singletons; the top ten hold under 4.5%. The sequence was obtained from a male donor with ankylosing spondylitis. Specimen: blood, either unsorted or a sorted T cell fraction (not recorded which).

The CDR3 protein is CAISEFSSNSPLHF. Here the CDR3 DNA reads TGTGCCATCAGTGAGTTTTCGTCTAATTCACCCCTCCACTTT. The chain links TRBV10-3 to TRBJ1-6, with D uncertain. The CDR3 has 14 residues. From germline, CDR1 is ENHRY and CDR2 SYGVKD. V was cut by 1 base and J by 6 bases, with 7 bases left in between.